The rows below give T cell receptor beta chains drawn from one sample of a study of beta chain features in type 1 diabetes. Produced via immunoSEQ multiplex PCR; TCRdb's table is partial and in-frame only. The data hold around 240,000 clones, with roughly 16% observed a single time. The sample was naive CD4+ T cells from blood. The receptor set was obtained from a man aged 30 to 39 with type 1 diabetes. Both conserved end residues are part of each CDR3. The order of the fields is CDR3 DNA, CDR3 protein, D gene, clone size, J gene, V gene. A D gene is named only where the DNA matches it firmly. Not every row has a clone size; where given, it reads once, few, many or a size class.

CDR3 DNA: TGCAGCGTTGCGGCAGGACGCTCTGGGGCCAACGTCCTGACTTTC
CDR3 protein: CSVAAGRSGANVLTF
D gene: NA
clone size: few
J gene: TRBJ2-6
V gene: TRBV29-1

CDR3 DNA: TGTGCCTGGAGTGTCAGGGGATATCAGCCCCAGCATTTT
CDR3 protein: CAWSVRGYQPQHF
D gene: NA
clone size: NA
J gene: TRBJ1-5
V gene: TRBV30

CDR3 DNA: TGTGCCAGCAGGTCAGGGCTCCATGGGGAGACCCAGTACTTC
CDR3 protein: CASRSGLHGETQYF
D gene: NA
clone size: few
J gene: TRBJ2-5
V gene: TRBV28

CDR3 DNA: TGTGCCAGCAGCCGAGGGACAGATGCTAACTATGGCTACACCTTC
CDR3 protein: CASSRGTDANYGYTF
D gene: TRBD1
clone size: few
J gene: TRBJ1-2
V gene: TRBV7-9

CDR3 DNA: TGCAGCGTTAGAAACAGGGATGAAAAACTGTTTTTT
CDR3 protein: CSVRNRDEKLFF
D gene: NA
clone size: NA
J gene: TRBJ1-4
V gene: TRBV29-1

CDR3 DNA: TGCGCCACCAGACCGTCGACTAGCGGGACCAACAATGAGCAGTTCTTC
CDR3 protein: CATRPSTSGTNNEQFF
D gene: TRBD2
clone size: few
J gene: TRBJ2-1
V gene: TRBV5-1

CDR3 DNA: TGCAGTGCTCATCAGGTGGGGTTGCGGTACTTC
CDR3 protein: CSAHQVGLRYF
D gene: NA
clone size: NA
J gene: TRBJ2-7
V gene: TRBV20-1

CDR3 DNA: TGCAGCGTTCGGACTGATACCTACAATGAGCAGTTCTTC
CDR3 protein: CSVRTDTYNEQFF
D gene: NA
clone size: NA
J gene: TRBJ2-1
V gene: TRBV29-1

CDR3 DNA: TGCAGCGTTGAAATCTCGCAGGGAGGGGAGCAGTACTTC
CDR3 protein: CSVEISQGGEQYF
D gene: TRBD2
clone size: NA
J gene: TRBJ2-7
V gene: TRBV29-1

CDR3 DNA: TGCAGCGTAGGGGGAGGATCAGGCACAGATACGCAGTATTTT
CDR3 protein: CSVGGGSGTDTQYF
D gene: NA
clone size: few
J gene: TRBJ2-3
V gene: TRBV29-1

CDR3 DNA: TGTGCCAGCAGCAATGCAGGGGGAACGAACACCGGGGAGCTGTTTTTT
CDR3 protein: CASSNAGGTNTGELFF
D gene: TRBD1
clone size: NA
J gene: TRBJ2-2
V gene: TRBV4-2

CDR3 DNA: TGCGCCAGCGAAAACCCGGGCGGGAGTATCAATGAGCAGTTCTTC
CDR3 protein: CASENPGGSINEQFF
D gene: TRBD2
clone size: NA
J gene: TRBJ2-1
V gene: TRBV23-1

CDR3 DNA: TGTGCCAGCAGGAAACAGGGGCACAAAAACATTCAGTACTTC
CDR3 protein: CASRKQGHKNIQYF
D gene: TRBD1
clone size: NA
J gene: TRBJ2-4
V gene: TRBV5-4

CDR3 DNA: TGCAGCGTGGGGCCCCAAACAGGGGCATACAATGAGCAGTTCTTC
CDR3 protein: CSVGPQTGAYNEQFF
D gene: TRBD1
clone size: few
J gene: TRBJ2-1
V gene: TRBV29-1

CDR3 DNA: TGTGCCAGCAGCCATTCAGGGTTTTCTGGAAACACCATATATTTT
CDR3 protein: CASSHSGFSGNTIYF
D gene: NA
clone size: once
J gene: TRBJ1-3
V gene: TRBV7-8

CDR3 DNA: TGTGCCAGCAGCGCCCACCAGGTCTATGAGCAGTTCTTC
CDR3 protein: CASSAHQVYEQFF
D gene: NA
clone size: few
J gene: TRBJ2-1
V gene: TRBV9

CDR3 DNA: TGTGCCAGCACACCGGGGCAGACTGAAGCTTTCTTT
CDR3 protein: CASTPGQTEAFF
D gene: NA
clone size: NA
J gene: TRBJ1-1
V gene: TRBV7-9